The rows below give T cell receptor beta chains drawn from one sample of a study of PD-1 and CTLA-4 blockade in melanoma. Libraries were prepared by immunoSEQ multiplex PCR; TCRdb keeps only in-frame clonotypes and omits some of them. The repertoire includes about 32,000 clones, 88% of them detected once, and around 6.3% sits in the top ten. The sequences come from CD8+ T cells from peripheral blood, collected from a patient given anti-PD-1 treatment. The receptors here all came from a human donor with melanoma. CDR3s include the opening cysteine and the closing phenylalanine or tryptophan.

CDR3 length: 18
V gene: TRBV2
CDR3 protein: CASSEAQGAGVSNQPQHF

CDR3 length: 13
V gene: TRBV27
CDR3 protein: CASTRGEHGELFF

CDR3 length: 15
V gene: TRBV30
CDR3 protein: CAWNTALGQYNEQFF

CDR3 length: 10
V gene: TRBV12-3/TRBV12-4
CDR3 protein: CASSRGGYTF

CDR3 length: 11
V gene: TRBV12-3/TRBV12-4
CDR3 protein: CASSFEETQYF

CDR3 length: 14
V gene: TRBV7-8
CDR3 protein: CASSGRSGGTEAFF

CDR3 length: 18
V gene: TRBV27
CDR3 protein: CASSPYRGQGTPPETQYF

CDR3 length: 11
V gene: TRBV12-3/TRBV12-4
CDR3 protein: CASSIGDTIYF

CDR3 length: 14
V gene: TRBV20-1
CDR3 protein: CSASLWGTLETQYF

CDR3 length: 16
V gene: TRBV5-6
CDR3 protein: CASSLVAGSGANVLTF

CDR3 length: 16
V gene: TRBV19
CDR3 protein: CASSMEGAISNQPQHF

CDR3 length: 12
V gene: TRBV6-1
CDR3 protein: CASSENGSPLHF

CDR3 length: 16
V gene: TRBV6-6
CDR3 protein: CASSFVRGQPNQPQHF

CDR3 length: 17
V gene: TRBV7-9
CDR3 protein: CASSLASAGALADIQYF

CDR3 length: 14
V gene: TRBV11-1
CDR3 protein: CASSPGTAAYEQYF

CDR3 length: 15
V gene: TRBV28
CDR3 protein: CASSFEGGLNEKLFF

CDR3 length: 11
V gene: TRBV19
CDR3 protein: CASSRGGEQFF

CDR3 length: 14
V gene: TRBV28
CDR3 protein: CASAAGQGPYEQYF